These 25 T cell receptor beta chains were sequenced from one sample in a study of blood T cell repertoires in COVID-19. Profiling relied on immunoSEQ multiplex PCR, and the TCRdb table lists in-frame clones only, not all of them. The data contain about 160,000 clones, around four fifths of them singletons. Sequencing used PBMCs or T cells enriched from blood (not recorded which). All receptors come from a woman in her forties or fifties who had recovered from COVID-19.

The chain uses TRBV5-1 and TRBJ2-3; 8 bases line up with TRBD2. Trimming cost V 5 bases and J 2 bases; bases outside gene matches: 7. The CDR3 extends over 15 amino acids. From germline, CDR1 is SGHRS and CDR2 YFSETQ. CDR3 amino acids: CASSLSGRNTDTQYF. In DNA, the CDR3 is TGCGCCAGCAGTCTAAGCGGGAGAAACACAGATACGCAGTATTTT.

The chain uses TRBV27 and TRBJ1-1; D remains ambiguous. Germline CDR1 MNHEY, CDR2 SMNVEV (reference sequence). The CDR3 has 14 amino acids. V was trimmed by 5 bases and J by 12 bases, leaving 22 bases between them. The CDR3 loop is CASSPQVEGFGSFF. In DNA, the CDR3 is TGTGCCAGCAGTCCCCAGGTGGAGGGTTTTGGATCTTTCTTT.

The CDR3 DNA sequence: TGTGCCAGCAGTTCAGCTGGAAACACCATATATTTT. This encodes CASSSAGNTIYF. The chain combines TRBV7-9 with TRBJ1-3; D is unresolved. The V and J ends lost 6 bases and 2 bases respectively, with 5 bases between them. This CDR3 is 12 amino acids long. CDR1 is SEHNR and CDR2 is FQNEAQ in the germline V gene (reference sequence).

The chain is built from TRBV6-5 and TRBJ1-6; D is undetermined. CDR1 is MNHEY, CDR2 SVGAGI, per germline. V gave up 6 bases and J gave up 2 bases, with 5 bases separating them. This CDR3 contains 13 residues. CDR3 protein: CASRATYNSPLHF. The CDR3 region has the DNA TGTGCCAGCAGGGCCACCTATAATTCACCCCTCCACTTT.

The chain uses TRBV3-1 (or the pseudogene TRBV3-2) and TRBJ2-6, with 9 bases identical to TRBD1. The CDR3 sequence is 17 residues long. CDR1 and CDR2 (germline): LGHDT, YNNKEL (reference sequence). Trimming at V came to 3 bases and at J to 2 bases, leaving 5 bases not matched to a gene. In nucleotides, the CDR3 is TGTGCCAGCAGCCAGGGACAGGGAAGGGCTGGGGCCAACGTCCTGACTTTC. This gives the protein CASSQGQGRAGANVLTF.

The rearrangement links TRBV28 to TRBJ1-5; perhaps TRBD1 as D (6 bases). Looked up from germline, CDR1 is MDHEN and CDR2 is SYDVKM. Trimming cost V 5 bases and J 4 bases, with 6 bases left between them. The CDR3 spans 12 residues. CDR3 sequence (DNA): TGTGCCAGCAGTGGACAGAATCAGCCCCAGCATTTT. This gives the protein CASSGQNQPQHF.

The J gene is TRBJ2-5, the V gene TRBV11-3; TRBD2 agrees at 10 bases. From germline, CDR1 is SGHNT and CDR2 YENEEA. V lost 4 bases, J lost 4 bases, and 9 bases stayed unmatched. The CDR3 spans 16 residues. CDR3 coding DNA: TGTGCCAGCAGCTGGGAAGGAGCGGGGGGGCGAGAGACCCAGTACTTC. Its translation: CASSWEGAGGRETQYF. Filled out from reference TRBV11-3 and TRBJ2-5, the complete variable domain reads EAGVVQSPRYKIIEKKQPVAFWCNPISGHNTLYWYLQNLGQGPELLIRYENEEAVDDSQLPKDRFSAERLKGVDSTLKIQPAELGDSAVYLCASSWEGAGGRETQYFGPGTRLLVL.

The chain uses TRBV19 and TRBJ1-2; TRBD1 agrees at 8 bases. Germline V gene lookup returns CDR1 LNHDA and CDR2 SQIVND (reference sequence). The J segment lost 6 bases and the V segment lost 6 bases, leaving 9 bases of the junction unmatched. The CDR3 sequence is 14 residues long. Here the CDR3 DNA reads TGTGCCAGTAGAGTCAGGGGGCGCATTCATGGCTACACCTTC. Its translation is CASRVRGRIHGYTF.

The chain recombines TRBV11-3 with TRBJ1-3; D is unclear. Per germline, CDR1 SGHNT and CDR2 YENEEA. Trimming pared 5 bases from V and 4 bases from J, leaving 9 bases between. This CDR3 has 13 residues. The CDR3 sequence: CASSPSQGNTIYF. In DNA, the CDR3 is TGTGCCAGCAGCCCATCACAGGGAAACACCATATATTTT.

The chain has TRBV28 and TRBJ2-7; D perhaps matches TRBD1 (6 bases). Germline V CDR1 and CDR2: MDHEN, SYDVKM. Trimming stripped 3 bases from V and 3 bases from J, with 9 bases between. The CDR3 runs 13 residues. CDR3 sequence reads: CASSFTGNYEQYF. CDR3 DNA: TGTGCCAGCAGTTTTACAGGGAACTACGAGCAGTACTTC.

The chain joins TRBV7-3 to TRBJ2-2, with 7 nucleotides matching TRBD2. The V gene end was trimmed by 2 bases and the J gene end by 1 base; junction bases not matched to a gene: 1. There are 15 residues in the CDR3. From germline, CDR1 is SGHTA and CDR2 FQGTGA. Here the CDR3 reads CASSLAGENTGELFF. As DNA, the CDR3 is TGTGCCAGCAGCTTAGCGGGGGAGAACACCGGGGAGCTGTTTTTT.

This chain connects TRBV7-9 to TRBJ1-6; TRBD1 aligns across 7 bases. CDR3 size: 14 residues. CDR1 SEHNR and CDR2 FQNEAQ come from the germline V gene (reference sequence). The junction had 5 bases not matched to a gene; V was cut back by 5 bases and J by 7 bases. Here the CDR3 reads CASSPGTDNSPLHF. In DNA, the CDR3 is TGTGCCAGCAGCCCGGGGACAGACAATTCACCCCTCCACTTT.

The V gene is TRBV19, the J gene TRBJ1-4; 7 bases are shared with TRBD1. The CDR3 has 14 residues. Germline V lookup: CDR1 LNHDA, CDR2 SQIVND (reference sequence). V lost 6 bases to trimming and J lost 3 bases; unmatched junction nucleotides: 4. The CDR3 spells CASSPRGSNEKLFF. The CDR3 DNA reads TGTGCCAGTAGCCCCAGGGGGTCTAATGAAAAACTGTTTTTT.

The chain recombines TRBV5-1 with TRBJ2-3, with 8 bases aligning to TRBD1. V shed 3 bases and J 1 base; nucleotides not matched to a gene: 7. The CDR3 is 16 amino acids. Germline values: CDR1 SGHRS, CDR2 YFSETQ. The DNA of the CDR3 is TGCGCCAGCAGCTCCGGACAGGGAGCGGGCACAGATACGCAGTATTTT. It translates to CASSSGQGAGTDTQYF. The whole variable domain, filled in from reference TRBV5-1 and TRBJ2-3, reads KAGVTQTPRYLIKTRGQQVTLSCSPISGHRSVSWYQQTPGQGLQFLFEYFSETQRNKGNFPGRFSGRQFSNSRSEMNVSTLELGDSALYLCASSSGQGAGTDTQYFGPGTRLTVL.

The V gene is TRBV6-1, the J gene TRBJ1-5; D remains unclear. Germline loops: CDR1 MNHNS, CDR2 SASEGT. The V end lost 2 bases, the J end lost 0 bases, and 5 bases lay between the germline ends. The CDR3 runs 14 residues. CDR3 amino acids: CASSEQVSNQPQHF. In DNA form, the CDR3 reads TGTGCCAGCAGTGAACAGGTTAGCAATCAGCCCCAGCATTTT.

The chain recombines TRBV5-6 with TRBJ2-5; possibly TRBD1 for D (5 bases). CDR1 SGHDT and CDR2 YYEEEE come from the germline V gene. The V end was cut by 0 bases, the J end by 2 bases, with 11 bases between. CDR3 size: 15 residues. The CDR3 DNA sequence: TGTGCCAGCAGCTTGGGTGGGGCGCCTCAAGAGACCCAGTACTTC. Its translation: CASSLGGAPQETQYF.

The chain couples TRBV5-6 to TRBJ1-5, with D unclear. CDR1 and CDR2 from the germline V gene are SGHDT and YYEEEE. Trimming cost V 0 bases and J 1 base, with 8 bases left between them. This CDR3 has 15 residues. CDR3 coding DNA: TGTGCCAGCAGCTTGGTGGGCAGGAGCAATCAGCCCCAGCATTTT. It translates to CASSLVGRSNQPQHF.

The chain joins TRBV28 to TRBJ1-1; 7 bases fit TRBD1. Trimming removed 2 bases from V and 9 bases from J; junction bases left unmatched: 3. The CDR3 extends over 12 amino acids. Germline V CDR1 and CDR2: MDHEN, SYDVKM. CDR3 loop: CASSLRGQKAFF. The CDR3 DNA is TGTGCCAGCAGTTTAAGGGGACAGAAAGCTTTCTTT.

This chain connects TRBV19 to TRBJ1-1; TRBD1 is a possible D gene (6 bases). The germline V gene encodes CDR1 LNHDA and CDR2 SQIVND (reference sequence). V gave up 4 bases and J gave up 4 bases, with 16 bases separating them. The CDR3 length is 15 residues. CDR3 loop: CASSRGFLGGTEAFF. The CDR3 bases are TGTGCCAGTAGTAGAGGGTTTTTAGGGGGCACTGAAGCTTTCTTT.

The chain's CDR3 is CASSTSSGSSYNEQFF. CDR3 in DNA: TGTGCCAGCAGCACTTCTAGCGGAAGCTCCTACAATGAGCAGTTCTTC. The rearrangement joins TRBV11-1 to TRBJ2-1; 7 positions match TRBD2. V was clipped by 5 bases and J by 0 bases; unmatched bases: 7. In germline, CDR1 is SGHAT, CDR2 FQDESV (reference sequence). The CDR3 has 16 residues.

Here the CDR3 reads CASSSGQFVPSGNTIYF. In nucleotides, the CDR3 is TGTGCCAGCAGCTCTGGACAGTTTGTCCCCTCTGGAAACACCATATATTTT. The genes are TRBV7-9 and TRBJ1-3, with a possible D match to TRBD1 (6 bases). The CDR3 sequence is 17 residues long. The V end was cut by 4 bases, the J end by 0 bases, with 16 bases between. Germline V gene data show CDR1 as SEHNR and CDR2 as FQNEAQ (reference sequence).

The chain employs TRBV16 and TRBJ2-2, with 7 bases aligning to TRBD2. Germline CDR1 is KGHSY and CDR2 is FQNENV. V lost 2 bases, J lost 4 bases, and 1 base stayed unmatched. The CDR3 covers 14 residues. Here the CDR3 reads CASSQAGVTGELFF. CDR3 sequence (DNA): TGTGCCAGCAGCCAAGCGGGGGTCACCGGGGAGCTGTTTTTT.

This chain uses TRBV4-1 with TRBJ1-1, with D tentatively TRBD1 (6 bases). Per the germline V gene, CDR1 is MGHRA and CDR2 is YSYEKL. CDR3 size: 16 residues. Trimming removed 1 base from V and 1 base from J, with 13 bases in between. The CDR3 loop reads CASSQGLGQTNTEAFF. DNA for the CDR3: TGCGCCAGCAGCCAAGGCTTAGGACAGACGAACACTGAAGCTTTCTTT.

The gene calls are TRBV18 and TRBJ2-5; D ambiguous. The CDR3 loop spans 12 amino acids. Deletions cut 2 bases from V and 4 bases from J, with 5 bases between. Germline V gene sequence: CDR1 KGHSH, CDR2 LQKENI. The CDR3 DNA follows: TGTGCCAGCTCACCAGTAGCAGAGACCCAGTACTTC. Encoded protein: CASSPVAETQYF.

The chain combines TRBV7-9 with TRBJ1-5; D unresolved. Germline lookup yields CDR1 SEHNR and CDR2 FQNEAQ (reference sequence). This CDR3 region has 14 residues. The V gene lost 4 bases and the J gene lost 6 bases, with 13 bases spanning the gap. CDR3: CASSSEAESQPQHF. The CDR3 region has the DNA TGTGCCAGCAGCTCAGAGGCGGAGAGTCAGCCCCAGCATTTT. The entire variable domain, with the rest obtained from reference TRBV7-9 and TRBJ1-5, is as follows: DTGVSQNPRHKITKRGQNVTFRCDPISEHNRLYWYRQTLGQGPEFLTYFQNEAQLEKSRLLSDRFSAERPKGSFSTLEIQRTEQGDSAMYLCASSSEAESQPQHFGDGTRLSIL.